Listed below are T cell receptor beta chains from one sample, sequenced in a study of cytomegalovirus exposure and HLA in healthy donors. Libraries were prepared by immunoSEQ multiplex PCR; TCRdb keeps only in-frame clonotypes and omits some of them. Here the sample table reports 150,000 or so clones. The sequencing sample was made of PBMCs. These TCRs come from a woman in her 50s in good health and CMV-seronegative. Both conserved end residues are part of each CDR3. D genes are given only for firm matches.

D: TRBD1
J: TRBJ2-7
V: TRBV10-3
DNA: TGTGCCATCAGTGTAGGGGGCTTGTTTGCAGGGGGCTACGAGCAGTACTTC
CDR3: CAISVGGLFAGGYEQYF

D: .
J: TRBJ1-1
V: TRBV19
DNA: TGTGCCAGTAACAGGGTTGCAGTGAACACTGAAGCTTTCTTT
CDR3: CASNRVAVNTEAFF

D: .
J: TRBJ2-5
V: TRBV7-6
DNA: TGTGCCAGCAGCCCACAAGAGACCCAGTACTTC
CDR3: CASSPQETQYF

D: .
J: TRBJ1-3
V: TRBV5-8
DNA: TGTGCCAGCAGCCCGCAGGGAATCAACGGAAACACCATATATTTT
CDR3: CASSPQGINGNTIYF

D: TRBD1
J: TRBJ2-7
V: TRBV7-9
DNA: TGTGCCAGCACTAGGGGGGGACAGGGGGCGACTATGGGTGAGCAGTACTTC
CDR3: CASTRGGQGATMGEQYF

D: TRBD1
J: TRBJ2-1
V: TRBV19
DNA: TGTGCCAGTAGTATAAACAGGGGGCTGCAGTTCTTC
CDR3: CASSINRGLQFF

D: .
J: TRBJ2-5
V: TRBV21-1
DNA: TGTGCCAGCAGCTGGCGACAGGAAGAGACCCAGTACTTC
CDR3: CASSWRQEETQYF

D: .
J: TRBJ1-4
V: TRBV7-2
DNA: TGTGCCAGCAGCTTGGGGGCGTCCGAAAAACTGTTTTTT
CDR3: CASSLGASEKLFF

D: TRBD2
J: TRBJ2-3
V: TRBV19
DNA: TGTGCCAGTAGTATAGCCGCGGGAGAAACAGATACGCAGTATTTT
CDR3: CASSIAAGETDTQYF

D: TRBD1
J: TRBJ2-7
V: TRBV13
DNA: TGTGCCAGCATGGACAGGAATAACTACGAGCAGTACTTC
CDR3: CASMDRNNYEQYF

D: TRBD1
J: TRBJ2-7
V: TRBV10-3
DNA: TGTGCCATCTCGGGACAGACCGACTACGAGCAGTACTTC
CDR3: CAISGQTDYEQYF

D: TRBD1
J: TRBJ2-1
V: TRBV6-5
DNA: TGTGCCAGCAGTTACCGGGCAGGGGGTGACAATGAGCAGTTCTTC
CDR3: CASSYRAGGDNEQFF

D: .
J: TRBJ1-2
V: TRBV12-5
DNA: TGTGCTAGTGGTTTGATCCCACTAGAACGAGGCTACACCTTC
CDR3: CASGLIPLERGYTF

D: .
J: TRBJ1-4
V: TRBV6-5
DNA: TGTGCCAGCAGCTCGGACAGACCGAATGAAAAACTGTTTTTT
CDR3: CASSSDRPNEKLFF

D: TRBD2
J: TRBJ2-1
V: TRBV5-1
DNA: TGCGCCAGCAGCCCGGAGGTCGGTCTAGCGGGAAACAATGAGCAGTTCTTC
CDR3: CASSPEVGLAGNNEQFF

D: .
J: TRBJ2-7
V: TRBV28
DNA: TGTGCCAGCAGTTCGACAGGTTCGTCCTACGAGCAGTACTTC
CDR3: CASSSTGSSYEQYF

D: TRBD2
J: TRBJ2-3
V: TRBV11-3
DNA: TGTGCCAGCAGCCGGGGGGGCCTAGTCACAGATACGCAGTATTTT
CDR3: CASSRGGLVTDTQYF

D: .
J: TRBJ1-3
V: TRBV11-2
DNA: TGTGCCAGCAGCCCCTACGGGCAGGGATACACCATATATTTT
CDR3: CASSPYGQGYTIYF

D: TRBD1
J: TRBJ1-2
V: TRBV27
DNA: TGTGCCAGCAGTCTTCAGACAGGGGGCACTGGCTACACCTTC
CDR3: CASSLQTGGTGYTF

D: TRBD1
J: TRBJ2-7
V: TRBV6-1
DNA: TGTGCCAGCATCAGCCAGGGACAGGGGTCCTACGAGCAGTACTTC
CDR3: CASISQGQGSYEQYF

D: TRBD2
J: TRBJ2-3
V: TRBV7-3
DNA: TGTGCCAGCGGGGGCGCGAGCGGGGGATCCACAGATACGCAGTATTTT
CDR3: CASGGASGGSTDTQYF

D: .
J: TRBJ2-1
V: TRBV9
DNA: TGTGCCAGCAGCGTAGTAGGGCGGGACTACAATGAGCAGTTCTTC
CDR3: CASSVVGRDYNEQFF

D: TRBD2
J: TRBJ2-1
V: TRBV28
DNA: TGTGCCAGCAGTCCATACAGCGGGAGCCCTTACAATGAGCAGTTCTTC
CDR3: CASSPYSGSPYNEQFF

D: TRBD2
J: TRBJ2-7
V: TRBV27
DNA: TGTGCCAGCAGTTTAAAGACTAGCGGGTACTACGAGCAGTACTTC
CDR3: CASSLKTSGYYEQYF

D: .
J: TRBJ1-1
V: TRBV9
DNA: TGTGCCAGCAGCCCAGCCGGCAGGGGTACTGAAGCTTTCTTT
CDR3: CASSPAGRGTEAFF

D: .
J: TRBJ1-2
V: TRBV30
DNA: TGTGCCTGGACAAAGGGAGGCCATGGCTACACCTTC
CDR3: CAWTKGGHGYTF

D: .
J: TRBJ2-1
V: TRBV27
DNA: TGTGCCAGCAGCGACCAAGAGAGGGCCGAGGAGCAGTTCTTC
CDR3: CASSDQERAEEQFF

D: .
J: TRBJ1-5
V: TRBV6-1
DNA: TGTGCCAGCAGTGACCACTATAGCAATCAGCCCCAGCATTTT
CDR3: CASSDHYSNQPQHF

D: TRBD2
J: TRBJ2-5
V: TRBV7-7
DNA: TGTGCCAGCAGCACGGGACTAACCCAAGAGACCCAGTACTTC
CDR3: CASSTGLTQETQYF

D: TRBD1
J: TRBJ2-5
V: TRBV4-1
DNA: TGCGCCAGCAGCCAAGATGTCGGTCAGCCAGGGGGGACCCAGTACTTC
CDR3: CASSQDVGQPGGTQYF

D: TRBD1
J: TRBJ1-2
V: TRBV6-5
DNA: TGTGCCAGCAGTCTCGGACAGGCCTATGGCTACACCTTC
CDR3: CASSLGQAYGYTF

D: TRBD1
J: TRBJ1-2
V: TRBV28
DNA: TGTGCCAGCAGATTCAGGGGGTTCTCGGGGGGCTACACCTTC
CDR3: CASRFRGFSGGYTF

D: TRBD1
J: TRBJ2-7
V: TRBV5-1
DNA: TGCGCCAGCAGCGCCCGGGACAGGGGCTACGAGCAGTACTTC
CDR3: CASSARDRGYEQYF

D: .
J: TRBJ1-3
V: TRBV5-1
DNA: TGCGCCAGCAGCTTGGACAGGGTTTCTGGAAACACCATATATTTT
CDR3: CASSLDRVSGNTIYF

D: .
J: TRBJ2-7
V: TRBV9
DNA: TGTGCCAGCAGCGTAGCAATGGACACCTACGAGCAGTACTTC
CDR3: CASSVAMDTYEQYF

D: .
J: TRBJ2-3
V: TRBV30
DNA: TGTGCCTGGAGTGTAGCCGGCACAGATACGCAGTATTTT
CDR3: CAWSVAGTDTQYF

D: TRBD2
J: TRBJ2-3
V: TRBV7-2
DNA: TGTGCCAGCAGCTCGGGACTAGATGTTGATACGCAGTATTTT
CDR3: CASSSGLDVDTQYF

D: TRBD1
J: TRBJ1-1
V: TRBV18
DNA: TGTGCCAGCTCACCTGGGACAGGGGGGAACACTGAAGCTTTCTTT
CDR3: CASSPGTGGNTEAFF

D: .
J: TRBJ1-1
V: TRBV4-2
DNA: TGTGCCAGCAGCCGACCGGCGGGGGCGAACACTGAAGCTTTCTTT
CDR3: CASSRPAGANTEAFF

D: .
J: TRBJ1-1
V: TRBV4-2
DNA: TGTGCCAGCAGCCAAGACGGCGTAGGGGGAGCTTTCTTT
CDR3: CASSQDGVGGAFF

D: .
J: TRBJ1-1
V: TRBV29-1
DNA: TGCAGCGTCAGCCAAACATCAGCGGCTGAAGCTTTCTTT
CDR3: CSVSQTSAAEAFF

D: TRBD1
J: TRBJ2-5
V: TRBV6-7
DNA: TGTGCCAGCAGTTATAGGGACAGGCAAGAGACCCAGTACTTC
CDR3: CASSYRDRQETQYF

D: TRBD1
J: TRBJ1-6
V: TRBV19
DNA: TGTGCCAGTAGTTTCGAGACAGGGGGGAATTCACCCCTCCACTTT
CDR3: CASSFETGGNSPLHF

D: TRBD1
J: TRBJ2-7
V: TRBV4-1
DNA: TGCGCCAGCAGCCAAACAGACAGGGCTCACGAGCAGTACTTC
CDR3: CASSQTDRAHEQYF